This T cell receptor (beta chain) derives from a study of cytomegalovirus exposure and HLA in healthy donors. General study points: V- and J-gene trimming in TCR beta was tied to a missense DCLRE1C variant by an analysis performed later.

Points on this clone: Its antigen is still unknown.

The germline V gene encodes CDR1 SGHTA and CDR2 FQGNSA. The CDR3 extends over 13 amino acids. The V end was cut by 1 base, the J end by 5 bases, with 7 bases between. Vbeta (60) and Jbeta (13) primers were used in the PCR. Authors' methods: Approximately 79 million unique TCR beta chains, roughly 11 million of them shared, were counted by a later analysis. Measured with immunoSEQ multiplex PCR; TCRdb has only the in-frame clones, and not every one. The V and J calls and clone size are taken from that table; D and trimming were inferred from the DNA. The sample holds roughly 160,000 clones, about three quarters seen once.

Input material: PBMCs. This TCR was sampled from a young woman in good health and CMV-seronegative. This chain connects TRBV7-2 to TRBJ2-3; tentatively, D is TRBD1 (5 bases). CDR3 loop: CASSLDRGDTQYF. DNA for the CDR3: TGTGCCAGCAGCTTAGATAGGGGAGATACGCAGTATTTT.